What follows are 16 T cell receptor beta chains derived from one specimen sequenced in a study of T cells in Graves' hyperthyroidism and ophthalmopathy. Amplified regions were TCR beta CDR3 sequences from RNA transcripts. When the TCR CDR3 underwent first-round RT-PCR, the HTBI primer set was used. TCRdb independently ran MiXCR on the multiplex PCR reads; one entry per CDR3 protein. This repertoire shows around 620,000 distinct CDR3 sequences, 14% found once; its top ten account for less than 9%. The sample comprised blood. These receptors all come from a woman in her late teens or twenties with Graves' ophthalmopathy.

Many counts were recorded for this clonotype. This chain joins TRBV6-1 and TRBJ2-7; the match to TRBD1 covers 9 bases. This CDR3 comprises 16 residues. V lost 5 bases, J lost 4 bases, and 12 bases stayed unmatched. The germline V gene encodes CDR1 MNHNS and CDR2 SASEGT. Here the CDR3 DNA reads TGTGCCAGCAGTTGGGGCCCGGGACAGGGCGAATACGAGCAGTACTTC. Its translation: CASSWGPGQGEYEQYF.

In this sample, this clonotype turned up a few times. The chain couples TRBV20-1 to TRBJ1-2; perhaps TRBD1 as D (5 bases). Germline V lookup: CDR1 DFQATT, CDR2 SNEGSKA (reference sequence). The CDR3 totals 16 residues. V lost 4 bases, J lost 3 bases, and 21 bases lay in between. CDR3 sequence (DNA): TGCAGTGCTACCGGCGGGGCAGGCCAACGGGACTATGGCTACACCTTC. It yields the protein CSATGGAGQRDYGYTF.

The gene calls are TRBV9 and TRBJ2-7, with D maybe TRBD1 (5 bases). Germline loops: CDR1 SGDLS, CDR2 YYNGEE. The V gene lost 0 bases and the J gene lost 3 bases, with 16 bases spanning the gap. The CDR3 loop spans 16 amino acids. The DNA of the CDR3 is TGTGCCAGCAGCGTAGGACCAGAAGGGGCTCTCTACGAGCAGTACTTC. This sequence encodes CASSVGPEGALYEQYF.

The chain carries TRBV30 and TRBJ2-5; 7 nucleotides match TRBD2. The CDR3 contains 17 residues. Per germline, CDR1 GTSNPN and CDR2 SVGIG (reference sequence). V dropped 0 bases and J dropped 5; count of bases not matched to a gene: 15. The CDR3 DNA reads as TGTGCCTGGAGTGTACCTGCCAGAGGGAGGGGTATGGAGACCCAGTACTTC. It encodes CAWSVPARGRGMETQYF.

The V and J genes are TRBV5-8 and TRBJ2-3; D gene uncertain. The V and J ends lost 4 bases and 2 bases respectively, with 17 bases between them. Per germline, CDR1 SGHTS and CDR2 YDEGEE. The CDR3 has 16 amino acids. Written as DNA, the CDR3 is TGTGCCAGCAGCACCCCACCCTCCAGAGCCACAGATACGCAGTATTTT. This codes for CASSTPPSRATDTQYF.

This rearrangement joins TRBV27 to TRBJ2-1, with 9 bases that match TRBD2. The CDR3 is made up of 15 amino acids. Unmatched junction bases numbered 4, after V lost 1 base and J lost 6 bases. Germline values: CDR1 MNHEY, CDR2 SMNVEV (reference sequence). The CDR3 region is CASSLLLAGPNEQFF. For the CDR3, the DNA is TGTGCCAGCAGTTTATTGCTAGCGGGACCCAATGAGCAGTTCTTC.

This clonotype has a count of ten or more. The chain joins TRBV5-1 to TRBJ1-2; no clear D gene. The CDR3 sequence is 14 residues long. Trimming removed 4 bases from V and 2 bases from J, with 12 bases in between. CDR1 and CDR2 from the germline V gene are SGHRS and YFSETQ. CDR3 sequence reads: CASSEQISNYGYTF. CDR3 sequence (DNA): TGCGCCAGCAGCGAACAGATTTCCAACTATGGCTACACCTTC. The variable domain in full, with the rest retrieved from reference TRBV5-1 and TRBJ1-2, is KAGVTQTPRYLIKTRGQQVTLSCSPISGHRSVSWYQQTPGQGLQFLFEYFSETQRNKGNFPGRFSGRQFSNSRSEMNVSTLELGDSALYLCASSEQISNYGYTFGSGTRLTVV.

This clonotype was observed a handful of times. This chain connects TRBV7-2 to TRBJ1-5; D may be TRBD1 (5 bases). Germline CDR1 reads SGHTA; CDR2 reads FQGNSA. This CDR3 is built from 15 residues. Between the trimmed V and J ends, which lost 7 bases and 6 bases, there was a span of 19 bases. This chain's CDR3 is CASTPLRGPLQPQHF. The CDR3 DNA reads as TGTGCCAGCACCCCCTTAAGGGGCCCCCTTCAGCCCCAGCATTTT. The full variable domain, with the rest looked up from reference TRBV7-2 and TRBJ1-5, is GAGVSQSPSNKVTEKGKDVELRCDPISGHTALYWYRQSLGQGLEFLIYFQGNSAPDKSGLPSDRFSAERTGGSVSTLTIQRTQQEDSAVYLCASTPLRGPLQPQHFGDGTRLSIL.

The rearrangement uses TRBV6-2 or TRBV6-3 and TRBJ2-3; D is ambiguous. Deletions cut 7 bases from V and 6 bases from J, with 8 bases between. Germline CDR1 and CDR2: MNHEY and SVGEGT. The CDR3 runs to 11 residues. CDR3 nucleotide sequence: TGTGCCAGCACTGACCTTGATACGCAGTATTTT. This gives the protein CASTDLDTQYF.

This clonotype was counted at least ten times. V and J are TRBV14 and TRBJ1-2; weak D call: TRBD1 (5 bases). Trimming stripped 3 bases from V and 5 bases from J, with 10 bases between. Germline V gives CDR1 SGHDN, CDR2 FVKESK. This CDR3 comprises 13 residues. In nucleotides, the CDR3 is TGTGCCAGCAGCCATAGGACACCGTATGGCTACACCTTC. As protein: CASSHRTPYGYTF.

There are a few counts of this clonotype. V is TRBV10-3 and J is TRBJ2-1; maybe TRBD2 (6 bases). CDR3 length: 21 amino acids. Deletions cut 0 bases from V and 6 bases from J, with 30 bases between. Germline V lookup: CDR1 ENHRY, CDR2 SYGVKD. The CDR3 loop reads CAISESIVRATGEPPGNEQFF. CDR3 in DNA: TGTGCCATCAGTGAGTCGATTGTTAGGGCGACGGGGGAACCCCCCGGCAATGAGCAGTTCTTC.

This clonotype was detected a few times. The chain carries TRBV14 and TRBJ1-1; 8 nucleotides line up with TRBD1. Looked up from germline, CDR1 is SGHDN and CDR2 is FVKESK. This CDR3 contains 16 residues. Trimming took 0 bases from V and 5 from J; bases not matched to a gene: 8. CDR3 residues: CASSQDGTGPRTEAFF. The CDR3 DNA is TGTGCCAGCAGCCAAGACGGGACAGGACCAAGAACTGAAGCTTTCTTT.

Ten or more counts support this clonotype. The chain couples TRBV28 to TRBJ2-7, with TRBD1 as a possible D gene (5 bases). Germline V gene data show CDR1 as MDHEN and CDR2 as SYDVKM. The ends were cut back, 0 bases at V and 2 bases at J, with 8 bases in the middle. The CDR3 length is 14 residues. The CDR3 DNA reads as TGTGCCAGCAGTTTATGGGACAAGACCTACGAGCAGTACTTC. It yields the protein CASSLWDKTYEQYF.

This clonotype was detected many times. The chain is built from TRBV20-1 and TRBJ1-1, with a weak D call TRBD1 (6 bases). This CDR3 has 12 residues. CDR1 and CDR2 from the germline V gene are DFQATT and SNEGSKA (reference sequence). Between the trimmed V and J ends, which lost 3 bases and 8 bases, there was a span of 13 bases. CDR3: CSASNGGLEAFF. The CDR3 DNA sequence: TGCAGTGCTAGCAATGGGGGGCTGGAAGCTTTCTTT.

This clonotype showed up just a few times. The CDR3 DNA reads TGTGCCAGCAGTCGACGTGGGACTATGGATACGCAGTATTTT. This encodes CASSRRGTMDTQYF. The genes are TRBV7-3 and TRBJ2-3, with TRBD2 matching 7 bases. The CDR3 sequence is 14 residues long. V lost 6 bases and J lost 6; bases outside the gene matches: 9. Germline assignment: CDR1 SGHTA and CDR2 FQGTGA.

This clonotype was counted at least ten times. This chain joins TRBV6-1 and TRBJ1-1; D is possibly TRBD1 (5 bases). Per the germline V gene, CDR1 is MNHNS and CDR2 is SASEGT. The CDR3 extends over 13 amino acids. Trimming shortened V by 11 bases and J by 0 bases, and 13 bases separated the two germline ends. The CDR3 is CAGHRRMNTEAFF. The CDR3 bases are TGTGCCGGCCACAGGAGAATGAACACTGAAGCTTTCTTT.